This is a list of T cell receptor beta chains from one sample in a study of blood T cell repertoires in COVID-19. The data were produced by immunoSEQ multiplex PCR, yet TCRdb's version contains in-frame clones alone and is incomplete. The sample shows roughly 150,000 clones, 88% of them seen only once. Sequenced material: peripheral blood. The receptors originated from a man aged 45-60 years who had recovered from COVID-19. The CDR3 runs from the conserved cysteine through the conserved F or W. The D gene is left open where the match is weak. A row's size may be missing; if present it is once, few, many or a size class.

>NA|TRBV7-9|TRBD1|TRBJ2-7
CASSWTGYEQYF
TGTGCCAGCAGTTGGACAGGTTACGAGCAGTACTTC
>NA|TRBV9|TRBD1|TRBJ1-3
CASSERGQGTGNTIYF
TGTGCCAGCAGCGAGCGGGGACAGGGGACTGGAAACACCATATATTTT
>NA|TRBV6-6|TRBD1|TRBJ1-5
CASSLTGGDQPQHF
TGTGCCAGCAGCCTGACAGGGGGCGATCAGCCCCAGCATTTT
>NA|TRBV18|TRBD2|TRBJ2-7
CASSPKTSGGFFSYEQYF
TGTGCCAGCTCACCGAAAACTAGCGGGGGGTTTTTCTCCTACGAGCAGTACTTC
>NA|TRBV5-1|NA|TRBJ2-3
CASSLVSGSTDTQYF
TGCGCCAGCAGCTTGGTGTCAGGAAGCACAGATACGCAGTATTTT
>NA|TRBV20-1|NA|TRBJ1-2
CSARREGYTF
TGCAGTGCTAGAAGAGAAGGCTACACCTTC
>once|TRBV24-1|NA|TRBJ1-5
CATSDSGINQPQHF
TGTGCCACCAGTGATTCAGGGATCAATCAGCCCCAGCATTTT
>NA|TRBV2|TRBD2|TRBJ2-7
CASSEVGSGLAPHEQYF
TGTGCCAGCAGTGAAGTTGGGTCGGGACTAGCCCCCCACGAGCAGTACTTC
>NA|TRBV19|TRBD1|TRBJ2-6
CASSIIGQGAFGANVLTF
TGTGCCAGTAGTATTATAGGACAGGGGGCATTTGGGGCCAACGTCCTGACTTTC
>NA|TRBV27|NA|TRBJ1-4
CASSLQGLSNEKLFF
TGTGCCAGCAGTTTACAGGGCTTATCTAATGAAAAACTGTTTTTT
>few|TRBV3-1/TRBV3-2|NA|TRBJ1-1
CASSQDWATRAAFF
TGTGCCAGCAGCCAAGATTGGGCAACCAGGGCAGCTTTCTTT
>NA|TRBV12-5|NA|TRBJ1-5
CATPPGPRDYSNQPQHF
TGTGCTACCCCCCCTGGCCCCCGGGATTATAGCAATCAGCCCCAGCATTTT
>NA|TRBV7-9|TRBD1|TRBJ2-7
CASSHDRGYEQYF
TGTGCCAGCAGCCACGACAGGGGCTACGAGCAGTACTTC
>NA|TRBV7-3|NA|TRBJ2-7
CASIGQVLYYEQYF
TGTGCCAGCATTGGGCAGGTCCTGTACTACGAGCAGTACTTC
>NA|TRBV6-5|TRBD1|TRBJ1-5
CASSRRTGDQPQHF
TGTGCCAGCAGTAGGAGGACAGGGGATCAGCCCCAGCATTTT
>NA|TRBV25-1|TRBD2|TRBJ2-1
CASSVLRGDEQFF
TGTGCCAGCAGTGTCCTTCGGGGGGATGAGCAGTTCTTC
>NA|TRBV27|NA|TRBJ2-7
CASSLSAPLGAYEQYF
TGTGCCAGCAGTTTATCGGCTCCTCTGGGGGCTTACGAGCAGTACTTC
>few|TRBV28|NA|TRBJ1-5
CASSSLRGGPQHF
TGTGCCAGCAGTTCCCTGAGAGGAGGGCCCCAGCATTTT
>NA|TRBV7-9|NA|TRBJ2-7
CASSSTGRALYEQYF
TGTGCCAGCAGCTCCACAGGGCGGGCACTTTACGAGCAGTACTTC
>NA|TRBV6-2/TRBV6-3|TRBD1|TRBJ2-3
CASSWVTGGSTDTQYF
TGTGCCAGCAGTTGGGTGACAGGGGGCAGCACAGATACGCAGTATTTT
>NA|TRBV7-3|NA|TRBJ2-3
CASSLTGLATDTQYF
TGTGCCAGCAGCTTAACCGGGCTAGCCACAGATACGCAGTATTTT
>NA|TRBV15|NA|TRBJ2-5
CATSMGGPVEETQYF
TGTGCCACCAGCATGGGGGGGCCGGTGGAAGAGACCCAGTACTTC
>NA|TRBV19|TRBD1|TRBJ1-6
CASRSPGGLNSPLHF
TGTGCCAGTAGGTCCCCAGGGGGCCTGAATTCACCCCTCCACTTT
>once|TRBV6-2/TRBV6-3|NA|TRBJ1-5
CASSPLGGLVRNQPQHF
TGTGCCAGCAGTCCCCTGGGAGGGCTGGTACGTAATCAGCCCCAGCATTTT
>NA|TRBV5-8|TRBD2|TRBJ2-1
CASSAGLAGNEQFF
TGTGCCAGCAGCGCGGGACTAGCGGGCAATGAGCAGTTCTTC
>NA|TRBV5-1|NA|TRBJ1-1
CASSRDGRGTEAFF
TGCGCCAGCAGCCGGGACGGCCGGGGGACTGAAGCTTTCTTT
>NA|TRBV5-1|TRBD2|TRBJ2-7
CASSLGSGIHEQYF
TGCGCCAGCAGCTTGGGCAGCGGGATCCACGAGCAGTACTTC
>NA|TRBV5-1|TRBD2|TRBJ2-7
CASSGDSGRGNYEQYF
TGCGCCAGCAGCGGGGATAGCGGGCGAGGAAATTACGAGCAGTACTTC
>NA|TRBV4-1|NA|TRBJ2-1
CASSQDAQGGYNEQFF
TGCGCCAGCAGCCAAGATGCCCAGGGAGGCTACAATGAGCAGTTCTTC
>few|TRBV7-9|TRBD1|TRBJ2-2
CASSLGQGIGELFF
TGTGCCAGCAGCTTGGGACAGGGAATCGGGGAGCTGTTTTTT
>NA|TRBV7-7|NA|TRBJ2-5
CASSQRGGTGPEGETQYF
TGTGCCAGCAGCCAGAGAGGCGGAACAGGTCCCGAAGGGGAGACCCAGTACTTC
>NA|TRBV7-2|TRBD2|TRBJ2-7
CASSLASGRFEQYF
TGTGCCAGCAGCTTAGCTAGCGGGAGGTTTGAGCAGTACTTC
>NA|TRBV27|NA|TRBJ2-1
CASSLGSYNEQFF
TGTGCCAGCAGCCTAGGCTCCTACAATGAGCAGTTCTTC